A single sample gave rise to the 29 T cell receptor beta chains below, sequenced in a study of shared clonotypes between healthy human individuals. Generated by immunoSEQ multiplex PCR, the TCRdb table keeps only in-frame clones and is missing some. The sample includes roughly 1,600,000 clones, about 98.5% of them seen just once. Sample: naive CD4+ T cells sorted from blood. Documented subset: CD45RA+ positively selected. These receptors were obtained from a man younger than 40 in good health.

CDR3 loop: CASSEYSTTRNTIYF. Here the CDR3 DNA reads TGCGCCAGCAGTGAGTACAGCACGACCAGAAACACCATATATTTT. V and J are TRBV10-2 and TRBJ1-3; no clear D gene. The ends were cut back, 1 base at V and 5 bases at J, with 12 bases in the middle. Germline V CDR1 and CDR2: WSHSY, SAAADI. The CDR3 has 15 amino acids.

The chain is built from TRBV7-6 and TRBJ2-2, with D possibly called TRBD1 or TRBD2 (5 bases each). V was trimmed by 6 bases and J by 2 bases, leaving 19 bases between them. The length of the CDR3 is 17 residues. Germline values: CDR1 SGHVS, CDR2 FNYEAQ. The CDR3 is CASRLGVGPKNTGELFF. The CDR3 DNA reads TGTGCCAGCAGACTGGGGGTGGGACCGAAAAACACCGGGGAGCTGTTTTTT. The full variable domain, rest sourced from reference TRBV7-6 and TRBJ2-2, is GAGVSQSPRYKVTKRGQDVALRCDPISGHVSLYWYRQALGQGPEFLTYFNYEAQQDKSGLPNDRFSAERPEGSISTLTIQRTEQRDSAMYRCASRLGVGPKNTGELFFGEGSRLTVL.

Remarks on this clone: At the DNA level, this CDR3 is encoded by other sequences in the same sample as well. The chain couples TRBV30 to TRBJ1-5, with D possibly TRBD1 on 6 matching bases. Germline assignment: CDR1 GTSNPN and CDR2 SVGIG (reference sequence). V lost 4 bases and J 5 bases, leaving 12 bases between the germline ends. This CDR3 contains 13 residues. This chain's CDR3 is CAWTTGLDQPQHF. The CDR3 DNA reads TGTGCCTGGACAACAGGGTTGGATCAGCCCCAGCATTTT.

CDR3 DNA: TGTGCCAGCAGCTTGGGATTGGGACTAGAGGGTGTGTACAATGAGCAGTTCTTC. Translated: CASSLGLGLEGVYNEQFF. The rearrangement links TRBV5-6 to TRBJ2-1; 8 nucleotides align to TRBD2. Trimming removed 0 bases from V and 4 bases from J; junction bases left unmatched: 12. CDR1 SGHDT and CDR2 YYEEEE come from the germline V gene. The CDR3 is 18 residues long.

This clone was seen only once. The chain couples TRBV28 to TRBJ2-7; perhaps TRBD1 as D (6 bases). Per the germline V gene, CDR1 is MDHEN and CDR2 is SYDVKM. V lost 4 bases to trimming and J lost 3 bases, with 13 bases between them. The CDR3 sequence is 14 residues long. CDR3 nucleotide sequence: TGTGCCAGCAGTTCCGGGACATACCTCTACGAGCAGTACTTC. Its translation: CASSSGTYLYEQYF.

The CDR3: CASSYPELVAKNIQYF. CDR3 DNA sequence: TGTGCCAGCAGCTACCCTGAGCTAGTAGCCAAAAACATTCAGTACTTC. The gene calls are TRBV7-2 and TRBJ2-4; D is undetermined. Germline loops: CDR1 SGHTA, CDR2 FQGNSA. Trimming left V 4 bases short and J 0 bases short, with 13 bases between. CDR3 size: 16 residues.

This sequence joins TRBV5-1 and TRBJ2-2, with D tentatively TRBD2 (7 bases). Germline CDR1 is SGHRS and CDR2 is YFSETQ. Deletions cut 6 bases from V and 3 bases from J, with 12 bases between. This CDR3 is built from 14 residues. Here the CDR3 DNA reads TGCGCCAGCACCGGGGGGCCGGACACCGGGGAGCTGTTTTTT. The encoded protein is CASTGGPDTGELFF.

The chain combines TRBV28 with TRBJ1-4, with TRBD1 as a possible D gene (5 bases). CDR1 is MDHEN, CDR2 SYDVKM, per germline. There are 13 residues in the CDR3. Trimming took off 5 bases at V and 6 bases at J, with 10 bases between the two ends. CDR3 coding DNA: TGTGCCAGCAGTCGCAGGGTGGATGAAAAACTGTTTTTT. It is translated as CASSRRVDEKLFF.

This chain links TRBV10-3 with TRBJ1-3; 7 bases match TRBD1. With V trimmed by 8 bases and J by 0 bases, 7 bases remained unmatched. Per germline, CDR1 ENHRY and CDR2 SYGVKD. The CDR3 consists of 15 residues. CDR3 amino acids: CAIQGGIRSGNTIYF. The DNA for the CDR3 is TGTGCCATCCAAGGGGGCATACGCTCTGGAAACACCATATATTTT.

J is TRBJ2-1 and V is TRBV7-9; 8 bases map to TRBD1. There are 18 residues in the CDR3. With 2 bases clipped from V and 0 bases from J, the junction kept 9 bases outside the gene matches. Looked up from germline, CDR1 is SEHNR and CDR2 is FQNEAQ (reference sequence). CDR3 sequence (DNA): TGTGCCAGCAGCTTACGTGAGACAGGGGTTAACTCCTACAATGAGCAGTTCTTC. Amino acids: CASSLRETGVNSYNEQFF. The full variable domain, completed using reference TRBV7-9 and TRBJ2-1, is DTGVSQNPRHKITKRGQNVTFRCDPISEHNRLYWYRQTLGQGPEFLTYFQNEAQLEKSRLLSDRFSAERPKGSFSTLEIQRTEQGDSAMYLCASSLRETGVNSYNEQFFGPGTRLTVL.

This chain uses TRBV5-1 with TRBJ2-2; 7 nucleotides line up with TRBD1. The V segment lost 4 bases and the J segment 3 bases; nucleotides outside the gene matches: 6. There are 15 residues in the CDR3. Germline CDR1 and CDR2: SGHRS and YFSETQ. The CDR3 DNA sequence: TGCGCCAGCAGCAAAGGGGGCTGGGACACCGGGGAGCTGTTTTTT. Translated: CASSKGGWDTGELFF.

The rearrangement joins TRBV2 to TRBJ2-1; possibly TRBD2 for D (5 bases). V lost 5 bases and J lost 8, with 10 bases in between. The CDR3 is 12 amino acids. Germline V lookup: CDR1 SNHLY, CDR2 FYNNEI. The CDR3 here is CASSKLGDEQFF. CDR3 DNA sequence: TGTGCCAGCAGTAAACTAGGCGATGAGCAGTTCTTC. Full variable domain (outside the CDR3, taken from reference TRBV2 and TRBJ2-1): EPEVTQTPSHQVTQMGQEVILRCVPISNHLYFYWYRQILGQKVEFLVSFYNNEISEKSEIFDDQFSVERPDGSNFTLKIRSTKLEDSAMYFCASSKLGDEQFFGPGTRLTVL.

V usage is TRBV14 and J usage is TRBJ2-2; D not certain. Trimming removed 1 base from V and 1 base from J, with 4 bases in between. Germline V gene data show CDR1 as SGHDN and CDR2 as FVKESK. This CDR3 region has 14 residues. CDR3: CASSQAGNTGELFF. CDR3 DNA sequence: TGTGCCAGCAGCCAAGCGGGGAACACCGGGGAGCTGTTTTTT.

This chain links TRBV4-1 with TRBJ2-7, with TRBD1 matching 9 bases. There are 17 residues in the CDR3. The germline CDR1 and CDR2 sequences are MGHRA and YSYEKL. V gave up 0 bases and J gave up 3 bases; unmatched junction bases: 9. The CDR3 DNA is TGCGCCAGCAGCCAAGAACACATTACAGGGGGCGGCTACGAGCAGTACTTC. It is translated as CASSQEHITGGGYEQYF.

V gene TRBV5-6 combines with J gene TRBJ2-7; 8 positions match TRBD1. Trimming cost V 1 base and J 4 bases; bases outside gene matches: 7. The CDR3 runs 15 residues. CDR1 is SGHDT and CDR2 is YYEEEE in the germline V gene. The CDR3 DNA reads as TGTGCCAGCAGCTTGTTTGGCAGGGGGCGATACGAGCAGTACTTC. Translating gives CASSLFGRGRYEQYF.

This clone was counted once. This sequence joins TRBV28 and TRBJ2-7, with 8 bases fitting TRBD1. This CDR3 comprises 14 residues. The V gene end was trimmed by 6 bases and the J gene end by 3 bases; junction bases not matched to a gene: 7. Looked up from germline, CDR1 is MDHEN and CDR2 is SYDVKM. DNA for the CDR3: TGTGCCAGCAGAGACAGGGGATCGATCTACGAGCAGTACTTC. Amino acid sequence: CASRDRGSIYEQYF.

The CDR3 region is CASSLEGLGWDEQYF. Here the CDR3 DNA reads TGCGCCAGCAGCTTGGAGGGGTTAGGGTGGGACGAGCAGTACTTC. The chain recombines TRBV5-1 with TRBJ2-7, with TRBD1 as a possible D gene (5 bases). The length of the CDR3 is 15 residues. Germline assignment: CDR1 SGHRS and CDR2 YFSETQ. The germline V and J ends were trimmed by 0 bases and 5 bases, with 15 bases remaining between them.

This clone was observed once. The chain is built from TRBV7-9 and TRBJ1-1; D is undetermined. V was shortened by 5 bases and J by 4 bases, with 11 bases between the two germline ends. CDR1 SEHNR and CDR2 FQNEAQ come from the germline V gene (reference sequence). The CDR3 runs 13 residues. Written as DNA, the CDR3 is TGTGCCAGCAGCGGCTGGGGTCCCACTGAAGCTTTCTTT. Translating gives CASSGWGPTEAFF.

J is TRBJ2-6 and V is TRBV18; tentatively, D is TRBD1 (5 bases). Germline V gene sequence: CDR1 KGHSH, CDR2 LQKENI. This CDR3 has 16 residues. V lost 2 bases, J lost 7 bases, and 15 bases lay in between. The CDR3 sequence is CASSPVRVNLANVLTF. CDR3 nucleotides: TGTGCCAGCTCACCAGTCAGGGTAAATTTAGCCAACGTCCTGACTTTC.

The chain employs TRBV5-1 and TRBJ2-5, with TRBD2 identical over 12 bases. V lost 4 bases and J lost 5; bases outside the gene matches: 9. The CDR3 contains 16 residues. Germline V CDR1 and CDR2: SGHRS, YFSETQ. CDR3 coding DNA: TGCGCCAGCAGCCTCCAACCTCTAGCGGGAGGGGAGACCCAGTACTTC. This translates into CASSLQPLAGGETQYF.

This clone was picked up one time. The V and J genes are TRBV10-1 and TRBJ2-7; 8 nucleotides align to TRBD2. The V gene's germline CDR1 is WNHNN and CDR2 SYGVQD (reference sequence). The CDR3 loop spans 16 amino acids. The ends lost 4 bases at V and 0 bases at J; junction bases unmatched: 8. CDR3 residues: CASSVGASGSSYEQYF. CDR3 DNA sequence: TGCGCCAGCAGTGTGGGAGCTAGCGGGTCCTCCTACGAGCAGTACTTC.

This chain connects TRBV11-2 to TRBJ2-1, with unresolved D. The germline V and J ends were trimmed by 5 bases and 0 bases, with 17 bases remaining between them. Germline V gene sequence: CDR1 SGHAT, CDR2 FQNNGV. This CDR3 comprises 17 residues. The CDR3 reads CASSPSGGWGSYNEQFF. DNA for the CDR3: TGTGCCAGCAGCCCCTCCGGTGGGTGGGGCTCCTACAATGAGCAGTTCTTC.

This rearrangement joins TRBV7-3 to TRBJ2-3; 11 bases match TRBD1. The CDR3 runs to 18 residues. Unmatched junction bases numbered 14, after V lost 5 bases and J lost 4 bases. Germline V gives CDR1 SGHTA, CDR2 FQGTGA. CDR3 nucleotides: TGTGCCAGCAGCCTGGGACAGGGGGACTTCTCTCTCCCAGATACGCAGTATTTT. It yields the protein CASSLGQGDFSLPDTQYF.

The chain recombines TRBV2 with TRBJ1-5; the D gene is possibly TRBD1 (6 bases). The CDR3 covers 17 residues. Between the trimmed V and J ends, which lost 3 bases and 1 base, there was a span of 16 bases. Per germline, CDR1 SNHLY and CDR2 FYNNEI. The DNA of the CDR3 is TGTGCCAGCAGTGAGTCGTGGAGGGGGGTCAGCAATCAGCCCCAGCATTTT. It codes for CASSESWRGVSNQPQHF.

The rearrangement uses TRBV6-5 and TRBJ2-1; D is unclear. This CDR3 is built from 15 residues. Deletions cut 2 bases from V and 5 bases from J, with 13 bases between. CDR1 MNHEY and CDR2 SVGAGI come from the germline V gene. This chain's CDR3 is CASSYGSSYDNEQFF. CDR3 DNA: TGTGCCAGCAGTTACGGGTCTAGTTACGACAATGAGCAGTTCTTC.

This sequence joins TRBV19 and TRBJ2-7; maybe TRBD2 (5 bases). Per the germline V gene, CDR1 is LNHDA and CDR2 is SQIVND (reference sequence). V shed 8 bases and J shed 3 bases, with 14 bases lying between them. The CDR3 is made up of 13 amino acids. The CDR3 sequence is CASAIRAGYEQYF. CDR3 nucleotides: TGTGCCAGTGCGATAAGGGCGGGCTACGAGCAGTACTTC.

The sample holds a few counts of this clone. J is TRBJ2-2 and V is TRBV4-3; D possibly corresponds to TRBD2 (6 bases). V shed 4 bases and J shed 6 bases, with 9 bases lying between them. CDR1 and CDR2 from the germline V gene are LGHNA and YSLEER. CDR3 length equals 13 residues. As DNA, the CDR3 is TGCGCCAGCAGCCGCGGACTATCCGGGGAGCTGTTTTTT. As protein: CASSRGLSGELFF.

V usage is TRBV21-1 and J usage is TRBJ2-7; the table's D call, TRBD1, was not checked against the DNA. TRBV21-1 is described as a pseudogene. This CDR3 has 15 amino acids. The CDR3 here is CASSPRDSVSYEQYF. The CDR3 DNA sequence: TGTGCCAGCAGCCCGCGGGACAGCGTTTCCTACGAGCAGTACTTC.

The chain uses TRBV4-3 and TRBJ1-1; D gene uncertain. CDR3 length equals 12 residues. Trimming left V 5 bases short and J 1 base short, with 5 bases between. The germline V gene encodes CDR1 LGHNA and CDR2 YSLEER. CDR3 sequence: CASSRANTEAFF. CDR3 sequence (DNA): TGCGCCAGCAGCAGGGCGAACACTGAAGCTTTCTTT.